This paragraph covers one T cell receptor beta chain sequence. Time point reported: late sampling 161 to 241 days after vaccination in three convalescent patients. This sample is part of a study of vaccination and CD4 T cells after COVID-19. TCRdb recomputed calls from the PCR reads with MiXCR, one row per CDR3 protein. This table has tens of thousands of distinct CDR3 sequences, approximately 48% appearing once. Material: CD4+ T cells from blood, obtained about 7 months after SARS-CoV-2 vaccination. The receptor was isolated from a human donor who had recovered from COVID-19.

CDR3 sequence (DNA): TGTGCCACGAGGGTGGCGGGAGAGGAGACCCAGTACTTC. Its translation: CATRVAGEETQYF. The V and J genes are TRBV15 and TRBJ2-5, with 7 bases lining up with TRBD2. The CDR3 totals 13 residues. After removal of 9 bases from V and 5 bases from J, the junction contained 9 bases not matched to a gene. Germline values: CDR1 LNHNV, CDR2 YYDKDF (reference sequence).